A selection of T cell receptor beta chains follows, all from one sample in a study of regulatory T cells in long-lasting Graves disease. MiXCR, applied by TCRdb to the multiplex PCR reads, yields one record per CDR3 protein. The profile covers 350,000 to 450,000 distinct CDR3 sequences, with under 25% appearing a single time and less than 25% taken by the ten largest. This sample comprised peripheral blood mononuclear cells (PBMCs), obtained when the disease was refractory, from a patient treated with antithyroid drugs. These receptors were collected from a female donor with Graves disease. CDR3s include the opening cysteine and the closing phenylalanine or tryptophan. The size of a clone is reported for some rows only, either as once, few or many, or as a class for expanded clones.

j_gene	abundance	v_gene	CDR3aa
TRBJ2-7	many	TRBV11-2	CASSRTSGTLYF
TRBJ1-2	few	TRBV6-9	CASSYEGELRGYTF
TRBJ2-7	NA	TRBV29-1	CSAALRGRGVKYF
TRBJ1-2	many	TRBV20-1	CSATQGLGNYGYTF
TRBJ1-6	few	TRBV20-1	CSAPSGQALPYNSPLHF
TRBJ2-4	few	TRBV20-1	CSAPQTGSMWENIQYF
TRBJ1-4	many	TRBV12-3/TRBV12-4	CASSRRQDRDEKLFF
TRBJ2-7	NA	TRBV20-1	CSAVRDEQYF
TRBJ2-7	few	TRBV5-6	CASSPIMGSSYEQYF
TRBJ1-2	few	TRBV19	CASSIFYAGKDYGYTF
TRBJ2-5	few	TRBV20-1	CSATMGLAGVQETQYF
TRBJ2-5	many	TRBV27	CASSLRGRWETQYF
TRBJ2-7	NA	TRBV7-2	CASRRGGGRSSEQYF
TRBJ1-5	many	TRBV6-1	CASSGGLSLNQPQHF
TRBJ1-1	many	TRBV28	CASSPSVVLPFF
TRBJ2-5	NA	TRBV4-1	CASSQVVAGGPAETQYF
TRBJ2-5	many	TRBV7-9	CASSHETQYF
TRBJ2-5	NA	TRBV20-1	CSASIPAQETQYF
TRBJ1-5	few	TRBV7-2	CASSKTPLGQPQHF
TRBJ2-5	many	TRBV20-1	CSASPPLRETQYF
TRBJ2-7	many	TRBV7-2	CASSQGVANYEQYF
TRBJ1-5	many	TRBV28	CASRDSNQPQHF
TRBJ1-6	NA	TRBV4-3	CASSQVIGTGDSPLHF
TRBJ2-7	few	TRBV30	CAWSASGTGGWEQYF
TRBJ1-1	NA	TRBV5-6	CASSPKGGAEAFF
TRBJ2-7	few	TRBV7-8	CASSLGGLAGENEQYF
TRBJ2-7	NA	TRBV7-6	CASSPQSWPYEQYF